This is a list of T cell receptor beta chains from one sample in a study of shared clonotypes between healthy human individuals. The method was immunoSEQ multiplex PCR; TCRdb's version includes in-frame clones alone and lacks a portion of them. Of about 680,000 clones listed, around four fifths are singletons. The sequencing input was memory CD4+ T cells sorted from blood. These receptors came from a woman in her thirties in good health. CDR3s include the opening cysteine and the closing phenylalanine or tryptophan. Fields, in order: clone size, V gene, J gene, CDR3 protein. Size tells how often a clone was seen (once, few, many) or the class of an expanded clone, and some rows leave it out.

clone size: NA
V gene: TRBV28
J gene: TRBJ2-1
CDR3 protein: CASSPSGAGGYEQFF

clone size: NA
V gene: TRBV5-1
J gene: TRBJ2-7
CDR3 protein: CASSLAGGENEQYF

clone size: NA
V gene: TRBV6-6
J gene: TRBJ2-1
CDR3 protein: CASTSGGSYNEQFF

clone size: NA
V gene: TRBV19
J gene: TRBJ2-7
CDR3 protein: CASSDTGLAAYEQYF

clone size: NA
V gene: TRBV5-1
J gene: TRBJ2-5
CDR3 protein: CASSTQVSQETQYF

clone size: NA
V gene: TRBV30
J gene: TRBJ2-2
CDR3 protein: CAWWAGSAGELFF

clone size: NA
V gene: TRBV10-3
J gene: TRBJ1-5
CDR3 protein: CAISRQSNQPQHF

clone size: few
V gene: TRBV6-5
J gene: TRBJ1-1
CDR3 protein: CASSYLGEAFF

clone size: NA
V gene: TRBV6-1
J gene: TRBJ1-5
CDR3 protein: CASSEAASQGGNQPQHF

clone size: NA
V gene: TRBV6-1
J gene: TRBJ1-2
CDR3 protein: CASSATGEDGYTF

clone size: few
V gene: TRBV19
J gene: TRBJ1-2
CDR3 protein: CASTHERYGYTF

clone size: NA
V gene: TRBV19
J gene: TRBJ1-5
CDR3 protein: CASSMSNQPQHF

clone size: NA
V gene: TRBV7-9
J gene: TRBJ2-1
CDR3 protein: CASSSAGLAGALNNEQFF

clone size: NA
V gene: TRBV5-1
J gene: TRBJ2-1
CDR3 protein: CASRFSGAGNEQFF

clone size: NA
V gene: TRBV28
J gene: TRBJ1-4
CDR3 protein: CASSLGGNEKLFF